This TCR beta chain was obtained from a study of cytomegalovirus exposure and HLA in healthy donors. Study-wide results and caveats: The study flagged roughly 160 TCR beta chains as cytomegalovirus-associated. That first-cohort TCR clusters tended to co-occur in the roughly 130 validation repertoires was found in a later analysis. Reports indicated that the classifier achieved high specificity and sensitivity in diagnosing cytomegalovirus status.

Sequencing used immunoSEQ multiplex PCR; TCRdb keeps in-frame clones, though not all of them. The table lists 80,000 to 100,000 clones, roughly 84% of them singletons, with around 6.3% in the top ten. This CDR3 is built from 15 residues. On this clone: As yet, its antigen is unknown.

These donors were members of the roughly 110-subject validation cohort, a group separate from the approximately 680-subject first cohort. This sequence joins TRBV12-2 and TRBJ1-6; TRBD1 is the table's D call and was not checked against the DNA. TRBV12-2 is reported as a pseudogene. The sequenced sample was PBMCs. This sequence originates from a man aged 18-30 years in good health and CMV-seropositive. The CDR3 sequence is CASRLRDRVNSPLHF. CDR3 coding DNA: TGTGCAAGTCGCCTCCGGGACAGGGTGAATTCACCCCTCCACTTT.